The count of the clone carrying this TCR beta chain is one. Its antigen is unidentified. Sequenced by immunoSEQ multiplex PCR; TCRdb stores in-frame clones only, minus some. The data hold roughly 2.2 million clones, with 90% to 95% observed a single time. These data come from a study of shared clonotypes between healthy human individuals. As for the study in general: The donor group consisted of a couple of women and three men, aged 18 to 49. Used for every donor were three CD4 naive, three CD4 memory, two CD8 naive and one CD8 memory plate. Broader study findings: The study's rarefaction showed incomplete sorted-subset sequencing despite large depth.

Germline CDR1 reads LNHDA; CDR2 reads SQIVND (reference sequence). Trimming shortened V by 2 bases and J by 6 bases, and 17 bases separated the two germline ends. CDR3 length: 16 amino acids. What was sequenced was naive CD4+ T cells from PBMCs. Indicated subset: CD45RA+ positively selected. V and J are TRBV19 and TRBJ1-5, with D uncertain. The TCR comes from a man in his late teens or twenties in good health. Some clones in this sample may be carry-over from other donors' samples. CDR3 nucleotide sequence: TGTGCCAGTAGTATAATAGCGGGTATCGGGATTCAGCCCCAGCATTTT. Its translation is CASSIIAGIGIQPQHF. The variable domain in full, with the rest retrieved from reference TRBV19 and TRBJ1-5, is DGGITQSPKYLFRKEGQNVTLSCEQNLNHDAMYWYRQDPGQGLRLIYYSQIVNDFQKGDIAEGYSVSREKKESFPLTVTSAQKNPTAFYLCASSIIAGIGIQPQHFGDGTRLSIL.